This T cell receptor (beta chain) was sequenced in a study of T cell responses to AZD1222 COVID-19 vaccine. Study outcomes and limitations: There were repertoire samples only from the period after the peak T cell response. It was only a handful of AZD1222 recipients who were seropositive at baseline. Females made up more of the donors, who were largely white British, and clonal diversity may have come out too low.

For this clone: Its target is unknown.

Profiling relied on immunoSEQ multiplex PCR, and the TCRdb table lists in-frame clones only, not all of them. The data show some 200,000 clones, about 94% seen once. Germline CDR1 and CDR2: LGHNA and YNFKEQ. The V gene end was trimmed by 4 bases and the J gene end by 5 bases; junction bases not matched to a gene: 7. There are 15 residues in the CDR3. This sequence joins TRBV4-2 and TRBJ2-2; 7 nucleotides match TRBD2. The sample in question was peripheral blood, obtained 28 days after the second dose of the MenACWY control vaccine. This TCR was sampled from an adult who received the MenACWY meningococcal vaccine as a control. The DNA of the CDR3 is TGTGCCAGCAGCCTTATGACTAGCAAAACCGGGGAGCTGTTTTTT. Protein sequence: CASSLMTSKTGELFF.